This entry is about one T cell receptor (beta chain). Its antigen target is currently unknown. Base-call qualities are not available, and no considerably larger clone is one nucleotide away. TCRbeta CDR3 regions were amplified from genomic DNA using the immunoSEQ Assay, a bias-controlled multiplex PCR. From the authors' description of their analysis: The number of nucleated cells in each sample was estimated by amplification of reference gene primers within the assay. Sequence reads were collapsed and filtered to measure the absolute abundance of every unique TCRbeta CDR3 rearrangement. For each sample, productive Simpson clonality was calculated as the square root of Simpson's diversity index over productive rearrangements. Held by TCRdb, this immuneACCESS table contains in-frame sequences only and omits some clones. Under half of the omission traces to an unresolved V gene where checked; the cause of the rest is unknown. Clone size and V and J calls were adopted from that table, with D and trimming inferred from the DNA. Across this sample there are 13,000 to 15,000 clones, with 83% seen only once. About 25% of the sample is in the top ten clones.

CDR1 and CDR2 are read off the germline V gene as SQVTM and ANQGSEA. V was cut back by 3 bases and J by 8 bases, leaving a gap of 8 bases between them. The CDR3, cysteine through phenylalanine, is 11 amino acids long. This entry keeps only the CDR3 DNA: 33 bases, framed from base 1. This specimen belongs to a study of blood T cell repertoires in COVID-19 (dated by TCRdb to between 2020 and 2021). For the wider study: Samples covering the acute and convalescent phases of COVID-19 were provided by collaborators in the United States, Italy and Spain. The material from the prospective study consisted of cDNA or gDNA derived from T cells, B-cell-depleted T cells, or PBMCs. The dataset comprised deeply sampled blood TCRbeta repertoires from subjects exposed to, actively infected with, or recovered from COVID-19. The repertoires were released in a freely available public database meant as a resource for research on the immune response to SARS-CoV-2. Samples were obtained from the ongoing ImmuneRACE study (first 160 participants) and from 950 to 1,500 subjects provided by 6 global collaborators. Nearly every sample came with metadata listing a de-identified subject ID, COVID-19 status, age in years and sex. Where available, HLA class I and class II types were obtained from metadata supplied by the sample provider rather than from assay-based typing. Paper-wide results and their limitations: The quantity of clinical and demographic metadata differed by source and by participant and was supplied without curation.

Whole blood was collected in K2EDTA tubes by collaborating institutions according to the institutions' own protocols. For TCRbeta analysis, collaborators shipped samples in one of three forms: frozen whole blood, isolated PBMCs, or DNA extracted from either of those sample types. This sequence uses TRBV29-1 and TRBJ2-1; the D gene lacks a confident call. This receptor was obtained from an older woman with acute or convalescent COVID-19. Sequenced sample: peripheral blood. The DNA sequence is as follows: TGCAGCGTTGAGGCCCACGATGAGCAGTTCTTC. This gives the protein CSVEAHDEQFF.